The entry below describes one T cell receptor beta chain. The antigen is undetermined. The data originate from a study of OX40 agonist ivuxolimab in advanced cancers. Study context: Patients took ivuxolimab, an agonistic anti-OX40 (CD134) antibody. Patient treatment consisted of intravenous ivuxolimab administration every 2 weeks at 0.01 to 10 mg/kg.

Study conclusions and caveats: CD4+ and CD8+ blood T cells expanded clonally by week 6 at 0.1 to 3.0 mg/kg. Antigen targets of the expanded peripheral T cells went undetermined.

Using immunoSEQ multiplex PCR, the repertoire was profiled, and TCRdb retains in-frame clones only, with some absent. The table shows 40,000 to 55,000 clones, with around 92% occurring only once. CDR1 is ENHRY, CDR2 SYGVKD, per germline. V lost 1 base, J lost 1 base, and 13 bases lay in between. The CDR3 spans 16 residues. This material consisted of CD4+ or CD8+ T cells sorted from blood, taken in a trial of the OX40 agonist ivuxolimab. The receptor's source is an adult with an advanced solid tumor such as melanoma, head and neck, liver or kidney cancer. The J gene is TRBJ1-1, the V gene TRBV10-3; D gene ambiguous. CDR3 nucleotide sequence: TGTGCCATCAGTGAGTACCGGGGATGGGAGAACACTGAAGCTTTCTTT. As protein: CAISEYRGWENTEAFF.